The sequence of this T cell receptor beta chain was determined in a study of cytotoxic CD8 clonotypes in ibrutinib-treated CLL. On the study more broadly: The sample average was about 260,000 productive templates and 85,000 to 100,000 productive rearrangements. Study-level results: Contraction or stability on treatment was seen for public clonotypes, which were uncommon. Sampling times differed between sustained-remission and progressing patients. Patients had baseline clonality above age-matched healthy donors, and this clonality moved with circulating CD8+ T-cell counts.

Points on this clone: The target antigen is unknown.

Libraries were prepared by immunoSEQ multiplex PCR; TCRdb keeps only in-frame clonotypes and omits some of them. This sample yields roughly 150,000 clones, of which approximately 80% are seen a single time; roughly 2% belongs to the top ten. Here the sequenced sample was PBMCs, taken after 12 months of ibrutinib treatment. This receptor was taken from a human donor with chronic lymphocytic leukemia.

The CDR3 region is CASSTGATNEKLFF. DNA for the CDR3: TGCGCCAGCAGTACAGGGGCAACTAATGAAAAACTGTTTTTT. The chain couples TRBV5-1 to TRBJ1-4; 7 bases agree with TRBD1. The V segment lost 5 bases and the J segment 0 bases; nucleotides outside the gene matches: 1. Per germline, CDR1 SGHRS and CDR2 YFSETQ. The CDR3 is made up of 14 amino acids.